This T cell receptor (beta chain) was recovered during a study of blood T cell repertoires in COVID-19. V trimming: 1 base; J trimming: 1 base; junction bases outside the gene matches: 6. Germline assignment: CDR1 SGHRS and CDR2 YFSETQ. The CDR3 loop spans 16 amino acids. The table came from immunoSEQ multiplex PCR; TCRdb's copy has only in-frame clones and leaves some out. Of roughly 410,000 clones in the sample, about 89% were seen once. The rearrangement joins TRBV5-1 to TRBJ2-5, with 8 positions matching TRBD2. Sequencing was done on a sample of peripheral blood. The clonotype originates from a woman in her forties with COVID-19, enrolled during active disease. The CDR3 DNA sequence: TGCGCCAGCAGCTTGACGGCGAGCGGGGGCCAAGAGACCCAGTACTTC. Translating gives CASSLTASGGQETQYF.